This TCR beta chain was obtained from a study of regulatory T cells in long-lasting Graves disease. Whole-study findings and limits: Persistent Graves' patients had lower TCR diversity than newly diagnosed ones.

The authors built TCR beta libraries using iRepertoire HTBI primers and Arm-PCR of CDR3 regions. One entry per CDR3 protein results from TCRdb running MiXCR on the multiplex PCR reads. The sample yields 300,000 to 400,000 distinct CDR3 sequences, approximately 16% seen once. Time point in this sample: newly diagnosed GD, antithyroid drugs for less than 3 months. PBMCs were the source of the RNA used for TCR sequencing. Under American Thyroid Association guidelines, Graves' disease was diagnosed. Those enrolled as patients came out of an endocrinology department in Xi'an, China. This clonotype was recorded at least ten times. No antigen is known for it. V was clipped by 4 bases and J by 2 bases, with 8 bases between them. The CDR3 is 13 residues long. From germline, CDR1 is SNHLY and CDR2 FYNNEI. These data are also associated with another study on T cells in Graves' hyperthyroidism and ophthalmopathy.

The V gene is TRBV2, the J gene TRBJ1-2; D is unclear. Material: peripheral blood mononuclear cells (PBMCs), obtained at new diagnosis, from a patient treated with antithyroid drugs. The sequence was collected from a man in his forties with Graves disease. The CDR3 sequence: CASSGRQNYGYTF. Written as DNA, the CDR3 is TGTGCCAGCAGTGGGCGCCAGAACTATGGCTACACCTTC.